The clone carrying this T cell receptor (beta chain) turned up a few times. No antigen is known for it. TCRdb recomputed calls from the reads with MiXCR, one row per CDR3 protein. Of around 430,000 distinct CDR3 sequences in the sample, under 55% are singletons; the top ten hold around 44%. This entry is derived from a study of T cell repertoires in cytomegalovirus infection. Study summary: Well-studied HLA-B-restricted CMV epitopes were used in the study alongside recently identified HLA-C-restricted ones. Evidence of both CMV infection and a matching HLA type came from public TCR beta signatures.

Trimming removed 0 bases at V and 3 bases at J, with 9 bases between. The CDR3 contains 15 residues. Germline lookup yields CDR1 SGHTA and CDR2 FQGNSA. Findings and caveats of the study: The cumulative frequency of public TCR beta families identified carriers of CMV plus the relevant HLA. It was HLA-C-restricted CMV-specific TCR beta clonotypes that dominated the response ex vivo.

The TCR sequence derives from a human donor in good health (CMV status not recorded). Some clones in this sample may be carry-over from other donors' samples. The chain combines TRBV7-2 with TRBJ1-5; D uncertain. Sequenced here: cultured PBMCs, sampled from culture after CMV antigen stimulation. The CDR3 DNA sequence: TGTGCCAGCAGCTTAGCGTCCGGGAACAATCAGCCCCAGCATTTT. Amino acid sequence: CASSLASGNNQPQHF.